These 21 T cell receptor beta chains were sequenced from one sample in a study of T-cell reconstitution after alpha-beta-depleted transplantation in children. The library targeted TCRbeta and was prepared with unique molecular identifiers. Each CDR3 protein gets one entry after TCRdb re-called the PCR reads with MiXCR. The sample gives approximately 45,000 distinct CDR3 sequences, 40% to 60% of which show up once; about two fifths is in the top ten. Here the sequenced sample was peripheral blood, taken before TCRalphabeta/CD19-depleted stem cell transplant. Receptor source: a boy in the first two years of life with SCID, due to receive a stem cell transplant.

The chain links TRBV6-2 or TRBV6-3 to TRBJ2-2; 9 bases are a match to TRBD1. Germline values: CDR1 MNHEY, CDR2 SVGEGT. The length of the CDR3 is 16 residues. V shed 7 bases and J 6 bases; nucleotides not matched to a gene: 12. CDR3 region: CASKPRTGGASGELFF. DNA of the CDR3: TGTGCCAGCAAACCGCGTACAGGGGGCGCCTCCGGGGAGCTGTTTTTT.

This chain connects TRBV5-1 to TRBJ1-2; TRBD1 matches 7 bases. The CDR3 is made up of 15 amino acids. CDR1 is SGHRS, CDR2 YFSETQ, per germline. Trimming cost V 2 bases and J 2 bases; bases outside gene matches: 6. The CDR3 DNA reads TGCGCCAGCAGCTTCGACAGGGCAACAAACTATGGCTACACCTTC. Its translation is CASSFDRATNYGYTF.

The chain couples TRBV6-2 or TRBV6-3 to TRBJ2-5; 14 bases align to TRBD2. With V trimmed by 11 bases and J by 4 bases, 6 bases remained unmatched. Germline V gene data show CDR1 as MNHEY and CDR2 as SVGEGT. This CDR3 is 14 amino acids long. As DNA, the CDR3 is TGTGCCGGCGGGACTAGCGGGAGACCAGAGACCCAGTACTTC. This gives the protein CAGGTSGRPETQYF.

This clonotype was seen at least ten times. V usage is TRBV7-9 and J usage is TRBJ2-2, with D possibly TRBD1 on 5 matching bases. The V end lost 2 bases, the J end lost 6 bases, and 10 bases lay between the germline ends. Germline V gene sequence: CDR1 SEHNR, CDR2 FQNEAQ (reference sequence). The CDR3 sequence is 14 residues long. The CDR3, as DNA: TGTGCCAGCAGCTTAATCCAGGGCCCCGGGGAGCTGTTTTTT. Its protein product is CASSLIQGPGELFF.

The table lists this clonotype with a few counts. The chain joins TRBV7-6 to TRBJ2-7; 10 bases are shared with TRBD2. V was pared by 4 bases and J by 0 bases, with 6 bases of the junction left unmatched. Germline CDR1 reads SGHVS; CDR2 reads FNYEAQ. This CDR3 region has 16 residues. The CDR3 spells CASSSLAGGFSYEQYF. CDR3 nucleotide sequence: TGTGCCAGCAGCTCTTTAGCGGGGGGTTTCTCCTACGAGCAGTACTTC.

There are a few counts of this clonotype. The CDR3 sequence is CRVPLSDTQYF. The CDR3 DNA follows: TGCAGAGTGCCCCTGTCGGATACGCAGTATTTT. This sequence joins TRBV20-1 and TRBJ2-3; D gene uncertain. This CDR3 contains 11 residues. Germline V CDR1 and CDR2: DFQATT, SNEGSKA (reference sequence).

This clonotype was recorded a few times. J is TRBJ2-1 and V is TRBV10-1; D could derive from TRBD1 or TRBD2 (6 bases each). CDR1 WNHNN and CDR2 SYGVQD come from the germline V gene (reference sequence). CDR3 size: 13 residues. V dropped 10 bases and J dropped 6 bases, with 16 bases sitting between them. The CDR3 loop is CATNPGAGNEQFF. The CDR3 region has the DNA TGCGCCACCAACCCGGGGGCCGGCAATGAGCAGTTCTTC.

The genes are TRBV7-9 and TRBJ1-5; tentative D call: TRBD1 (5 bases). CDR3 length: 14 amino acids. Trimming stripped 4 bases from V and 4 bases from J, with 11 bases between. Germline values: CDR1 SEHNR, CDR2 FQNEAQ (reference sequence). The CDR3 region has the DNA TGTGCCAGCAGCTCCGGGGGGGGAAATCAGCCCCAGCATTTT. This gives the protein CASSSGGGNQPQHF.

This clonotype was detected a few times. The gene calls are TRBV6-2 or TRBV6-3 and TRBJ2-7, with a possible D match to TRBD2 (5 bases). CDR1 and CDR2 (germline): MNHEY, SVGEGT. The CDR3 loop spans 13 amino acids. V lost 6 bases and J lost 3, with 12 bases in between. CDR3 nucleotide sequence: TGTGCCAGCAGCCCGGACTCCCACTACGAGCAGTACTTC. Translating it yields CASSPDSHYEQYF.

The chain is built from TRBV3-1 and TRBJ2-7; the D gene is possibly TRBD1 (6 bases). Germline V CDR1 and CDR2: LGHDT, YNNKEL (reference sequence). Deletions cut 1 base from V and 2 bases from J, with 9 bases between. The CDR3 is 14 amino acids. In DNA form, the CDR3 reads TGTGCCAGCAGCCAAGGTACAGGGCCCTACGAGCAGTACTTC. Amino acid sequence: CASSQGTGPYEQYF.

This chain joins TRBV20-1 and TRBJ2-1; no definite D call. The CDR3 loop spans 13 amino acids. Trimming shortened V by 4 bases and J by 3 bases, and 10 bases separated the two germline ends. Germline values: CDR1 DFQATT, CDR2 SNEGSKA (reference sequence). The CDR3 is CSATVPNYNEQFF. The DNA for the CDR3 is TGCAGTGCTACAGTCCCCAACTACAATGAGCAGTTCTTC.

The chain recombines TRBV11-2 with TRBJ2-3, with TRBD2 matching over 12 bases. This CDR3 has 18 amino acids. Germline CDR1 and CDR2: SGHAT and FQNNGV. V was clipped by 3 bases and J by 4 bases; unmatched bases: 11. The CDR3 is CASSFTSGTSGWADTQYF. The CDR3 DNA follows: TGTGCCAGCAGCTTTACTTCCGGGACTAGCGGGTGGGCAGATACGCAGTATTTT.

V usage is TRBV7-3 and J usage is TRBJ2-1; D gene ambiguous. V was trimmed by 4 bases and J by 0 bases, leaving 10 bases between them. Germline V gene sequence: CDR1 SGHTA, CDR2 FQGTGA. CDR3 size: 15 residues. The CDR3 region has the DNA TGTGCCAGCAGCTCCTTTACGAGCTCCTACAATGAGCAGTTCTTC. It is translated as CASSSFTSSYNEQFF.

Ten or more counts support this clonotype. This chain uses TRBV20-1 with TRBJ1-1, with D tentatively TRBD1 (5 bases). The CDR3 extends over 15 amino acids. V lost 3 bases, J lost 0 bases, and 14 bases lay in between. Germline assignment: CDR1 DFQATT and CDR2 SNEGSKA (reference sequence). CDR3 region: CSASPDGAMNTEAFF. Here the CDR3 DNA reads TGCAGTGCTAGCCCCGACGGGGCCATGAACACTGAAGCTTTCTTT.

The DNA for the CDR3 is TGTGCCAGCAGCGGGGGGACGGCTAGCAATCAGCCCCAGCATTTT. Its protein is CASSGGTASNQPQHF. The genes are TRBV3-1 and TRBJ1-5; perhaps TRBD1 as D (5 bases). The CDR3 is 15 amino acids. V lost 5 bases to trimming and J lost 0 bases, with 11 bases between them. CDR1 LGHDT and CDR2 YNNKEL come from the germline V gene (reference sequence).

The rearrangement links TRBV20-1 to TRBJ2-4, with 8 positions matching TRBD1. This CDR3 is built from 15 residues. V dropped 5 bases and J dropped 6; count of bases not matched to a gene: 12. The germline gives CDR1 DFQATT, CDR2 SNEGSKA (reference sequence). In nucleotides, the CDR3 is TGCAGTGCTTCCCCACTCCAGGGGGCTGGAAACATTCAGTACTTC. This translates into CSASPLQGAGNIQYF.

This clonotype was seen a few times. V gene TRBV12-3 or TRBV12-4 combines with J gene TRBJ2-5, with D unclear. The CDR3 loop spans 15 amino acids. The V end was cut by 3 bases, the J end by 5 bases, with 16 bases between. CDR3 amino acids: CASSFSRPGRETQYF. The CDR3 DNA reads as TGTGCCAGCAGTTTTTCCCGCCCGGGCCGGGAGACCCAGTACTTC.

The gene calls are TRBV7-2 and TRBJ2-5; perhaps D is TRBD1 or TRBD2 (5 bases each). The CDR3 runs 16 residues. Germline loops: CDR1 SGHTA, CDR2 FQGNSA. V lost 1 base to trimming and J lost 0 bases, with 12 bases between them. This CDR3 is CASSLGRGTYQETQYF. The CDR3 coding sequence is TGTGCCAGCAGCTTAGGAAGAGGGACCTACCAAGAGACCCAGTACTTC.

The CDR3: CASSHPDFPTTGELFF. In nucleotides, the CDR3 is TGTGCCAGCAGTCACCCGGACTTCCCTACCACCGGGGAGCTGTTTTTT. This sequence joins TRBV12-3 or TRBV12-4 and TRBJ2-2, with D perhaps TRBD2 (5 bases). The CDR3 extends over 16 amino acids. V was shortened by 5 bases and J by 4 bases, with 17 bases between the two germline ends.

A few counts support this clonotype. The CDR3 spells CASGTRGNQPQHF. Written as DNA, the CDR3 is TGTGCCAGCGGCACCAGGGGTAATCAGCCCCAGCATTTT. This chain uses TRBV7-2 with TRBJ1-5; maybe TRBD1 (6 bases). The ends were cut back, 8 bases at V and 4 bases at J, with 12 bases in the middle. This CDR3 is built from 13 residues. Per the germline V gene, CDR1 is SGHTA and CDR2 is FQGNSA.

The chain employs TRBV12-3 or TRBV12-4 and TRBJ1-5, with TRBD1 matching over 9 bases. J gave up 5 bases and V 1 base, and 6 bases lay outside the gene matches. CDR3 length: 16 residues. CDR3 amino acids: CASSLEGTGTYQPQHF. CDR3 DNA: TGTGCCAGCAGTTTAGAAGGGACAGGGACTTATCAGCCCCAGCATTTT.